This T cell receptor beta chain was identified during a study of vaccination effects on CD4 cells after COVID-19. With respect to this clone: The antigen is not known.

Sequencing was preceded by expansion of antigen-specific CD4+ T cells with viral peptide pools in the ViraFEST assay. Having been cultured for less than 13 days, the cells underwent CD4+ T cell isolation. Absence of prior SARS-CoV-2 infection characterized the vaccine recipients, who showed negative nucleocapsid antibodies. Data came from immunoSEQ multiplex PCR; TCRdb stores just in-frame clones and leaves some out. The sample includes roughly 35,000 clones, approximately 73% of them seen just once. This sequence originates from a human donor who received a COVID-19 vaccine. Sequenced material: CD4+ T cells from PBMCs cultured with HCoV-OC43 spike peptides, taken before COVID-19 vaccination. The subset here: HCoV-OC43 spike overlapping peptide pool stimulation.

CDR3 DNA: TGTGCCAGTAGTTTAGCGGGAGGGCCTCGAAATGAGCAGTTCTTC. This sequence encodes CASSLAGGPRNEQFF. The gene calls are TRBV19 and TRBJ2-1, with TRBD2 matching over 11 bases. Germline trimming cut 5 bases from V and 7 bases from J; bases unmatched to any gene: 7. CDR1 and CDR2 (germline): LNHDA, SQIVND (reference sequence). CDR3 length: 15 amino acids. Based on the CDR3 plus reference TRBV19 and TRBJ2-1, the full variable domain is DGGITQSPKYLFRKEGQNVTLSCEQNLNHDAMYWYRQDPGQGLRLIYYSQIVNDFQKGDIAEGYSVSREKKESFPLTVTSAQKNPTAFYLCASSLAGGPRNEQFFGPGTRLTVL.